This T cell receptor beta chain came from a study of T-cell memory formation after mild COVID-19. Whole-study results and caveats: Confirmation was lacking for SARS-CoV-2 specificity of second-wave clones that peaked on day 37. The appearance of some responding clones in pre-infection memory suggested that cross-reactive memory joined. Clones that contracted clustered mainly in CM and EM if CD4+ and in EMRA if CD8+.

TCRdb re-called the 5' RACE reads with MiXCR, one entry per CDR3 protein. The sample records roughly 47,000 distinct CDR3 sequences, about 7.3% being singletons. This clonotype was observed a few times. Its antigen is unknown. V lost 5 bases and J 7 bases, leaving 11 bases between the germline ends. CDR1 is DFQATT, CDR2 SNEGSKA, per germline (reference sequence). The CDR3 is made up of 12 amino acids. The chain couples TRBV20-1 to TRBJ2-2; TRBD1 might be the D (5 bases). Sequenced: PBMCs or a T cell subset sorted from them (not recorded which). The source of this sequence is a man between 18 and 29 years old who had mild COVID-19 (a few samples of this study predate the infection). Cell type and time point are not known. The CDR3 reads CSAWGGGGELFF. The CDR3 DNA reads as TGCAGTGCTTGGGGCGGCGGCGGGGAGCTGTTTTTT.